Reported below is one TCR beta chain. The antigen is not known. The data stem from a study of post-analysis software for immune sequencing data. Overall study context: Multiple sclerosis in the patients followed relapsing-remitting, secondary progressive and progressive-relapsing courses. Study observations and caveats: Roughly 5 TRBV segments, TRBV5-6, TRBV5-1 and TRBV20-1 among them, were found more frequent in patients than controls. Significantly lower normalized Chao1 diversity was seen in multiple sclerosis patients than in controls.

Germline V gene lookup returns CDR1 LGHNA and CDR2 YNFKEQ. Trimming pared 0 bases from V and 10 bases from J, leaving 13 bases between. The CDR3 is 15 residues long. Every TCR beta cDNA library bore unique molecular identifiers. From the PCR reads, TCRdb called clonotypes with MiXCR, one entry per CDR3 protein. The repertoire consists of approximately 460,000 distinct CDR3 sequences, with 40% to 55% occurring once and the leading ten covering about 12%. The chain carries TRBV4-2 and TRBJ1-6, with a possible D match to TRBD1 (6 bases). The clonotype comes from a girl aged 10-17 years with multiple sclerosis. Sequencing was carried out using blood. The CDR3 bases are TGTGCCAGCAGCCAAGAAGAAGGGGGAAGGTCACCCCTCCACTTT. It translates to CASSQEEGGRSPLHF.